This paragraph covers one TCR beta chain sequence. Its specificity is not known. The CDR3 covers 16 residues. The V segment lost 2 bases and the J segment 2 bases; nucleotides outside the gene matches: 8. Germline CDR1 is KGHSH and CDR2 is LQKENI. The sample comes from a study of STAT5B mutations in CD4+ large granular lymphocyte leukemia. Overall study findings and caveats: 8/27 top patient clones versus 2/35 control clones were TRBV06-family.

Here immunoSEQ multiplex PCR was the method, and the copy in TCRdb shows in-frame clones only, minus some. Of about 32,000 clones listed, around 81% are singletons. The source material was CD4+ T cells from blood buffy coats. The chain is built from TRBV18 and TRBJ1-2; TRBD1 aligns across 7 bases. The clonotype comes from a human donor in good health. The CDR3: CASSPIRDRDNYGYTF. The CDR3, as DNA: TGTGCCAGCTCACCAATCAGAGACAGGGACAACTATGGCTACACCTTC.